The 28 T cell receptor beta chains below come from one sample, sequenced in a study of cytomegalovirus exposure and HLA in healthy donors. Both 60 Vbeta primers and 13 Jbeta primers went into the PCR. Repertoires were generated with immunoSEQ multiplex PCR, while TCRdb's copy carries only in-frame clones and drops some. The sample carries under 150,000 clones, about 79% recorded once. The specimen sequenced was PBMCs. The receptor set was obtained from a man aged 25 to 45 in good health and CMV-seropositive.

This clone was recorded once. This chain joins TRBV4-2 and TRBJ1-1; tentatively, D is TRBD1 (5 bases). CDR3 size: 15 residues. Germline V gene lookup returns CDR1 LGHNA and CDR2 YNFKEQ. The ends were cut back, 4 bases at V and 0 bases at J, with 12 bases in the middle. The CDR3 is CASSPWAGLNTEAFF. Here the CDR3 DNA reads TGTGCCAGCAGCCCTTGGGCGGGACTGAACACTGAAGCTTTCTTT.

J is TRBJ2-4 and V is TRBV10-3; D perhaps matches TRBD1 (6 bases). Trimming took 3 bases from V and 2 from J, leaving 17 bases between them. This CDR3 spans 17 amino acids. Germline assignment: CDR1 ENHRY and CDR2 SYGVKD. In DNA form, the CDR3 reads TGTGCCATCAGTGACCCGCCGGCAGGGGAAACCAAAAACATTCAGTACTTC. Protein product: CAISDPPAGETKNIQYF.

Points on this clone: At one end, the junction sequence differs from germline, possibly due to a read error. As DNA, the CDR3 is TGTGCCAGCTCGCCGGACAGGGCCTCTGGGGCCAACGGCCTGACTTTC. It encodes CASSPDRASGANGLTF. The chain employs TRBV18 and TRBJ2-6; 8 positions agree with TRBD1. The CDR3 is 16 amino acids. Germline CDR1 KGHSH, CDR2 LQKENI.

The sample holds a few counts of this clone. The chain links TRBV5-1 to TRBJ1-6; weak D call: TRBD1 (5 bases). There are 17 residues in the CDR3. V lost 0 bases, J lost 7 bases, and 17 bases lay in between. Germline lookup yields CDR1 SGHRS and CDR2 YFSETQ. The CDR3 coding sequence is TGCGCCAGCAGCTTGGCGGGGGGTCACGGCTCAAATTCACCCCTCCACTTT. Translation gives CASSLAGGHGSNSPLHF.

J is TRBJ2-5 and V is TRBV5-1, with 11 bases that match TRBD2. Losses at the gene ends were 2 bases for V and 5 bases for J; bases not matched to a gene: 2. The CDR3 is made up of 14 amino acids. CDR1 and CDR2 (germline): SGHRS, YFSETQ. DNA for the CDR3: TGCGCCAGCAGCTTTAGCGGGGGGGAGGAGACCCAGTACTTC. As protein: CASSFSGGEETQYF.

V gene TRBV5-1 combines with J gene TRBJ1-2; D may be TRBD1 (6 bases). Trimming took off 0 bases at V and 10 bases at J, with 13 bases between the two ends. Germline V gives CDR1 SGHRS, CDR2 YFSETQ. The CDR3 contains 13 residues. Here the CDR3 DNA reads TGCGCCAGCAGCTTGGACAGGGTTGGTGTCTACACCTTC. Encoded protein: CASSLDRVGVYTF.

V gene TRBV2 combines with J gene TRBJ1-2; D is ambiguous. Trimming cost V 6 bases and J 2 bases, with 10 bases left between them. CDR1 and CDR2 (germline): SNHLY, FYNNEI. The CDR3 extends over 13 amino acids. The CDR3 here is CASRYAQNYGYTF. CDR3 sequence (DNA): TGTGCCAGCAGGTATGCACAGAACTATGGCTACACCTTC.

There are a few counts of this clone. The chain joins TRBV7-9 to TRBJ1-2; the D is unclear. Germline CDR1 SEHNR, CDR2 FQNEAQ (reference sequence). The CDR3 runs to 13 residues. The V and J ends lost 10 bases and 5 bases respectively, with 17 bases between them. CDR3 amino acids: CATSWGEGYGYTF. Here the CDR3 DNA reads TGTGCCACTTCGTGGGGTGAGGGATATGGCTACACCTTC. The complete variable domain, with remaining parts taken from reference TRBV7-9 and TRBJ1-2, reads DTGVSQNPRHKITKRGQNVTFRCDPISEHNRLYWYRQTLGQGPEFLTYFQNEAQLEKSRLLSDRFSAERPKGSFSTLEIQRTEQGDSAMYLCATSWGEGYGYTFGSGTRLTVV.

This chain joins TRBV19 and TRBJ2-7; 8 positions agree with TRBD1. The germline V gene encodes CDR1 LNHDA and CDR2 SQIVND (reference sequence). The CDR3 runs to 15 residues. Losses at the gene ends were 5 bases for V and 3 bases for J; bases not matched to a gene: 9. As DNA, the CDR3 is TGTGCCAGTAGTCTTTCGGCAGGGGGCGGCTACGAGCAGTACTTC. Amino acid sequence: CASSLSAGGGYEQYF.

J is TRBJ1-1 and V is TRBV7-6; D is unresolved. Germline V gives CDR1 SGHVS, CDR2 FNYEAQ. V lost 5 bases, J lost 5 bases, and 12 bases lay in between. The CDR3 covers 13 residues. For the CDR3, the DNA is TGTGCCAGCAGCCATGAAGCGGGGACTGAAGCTTTCTTT. Encoded protein: CASSHEAGTEAFF.

The chain links TRBV19 to TRBJ2-7; 11 nucleotides agree with TRBD2. The germline V gene has CDR1 LNHDA and CDR2 SQIVND (reference sequence). V was pared by 6 bases and J by 5 bases, with 6 bases of the junction left unmatched. The CDR3 has 14 amino acids. Here the CDR3 DNA reads TGTGCCAGTAGCTTACTAGCGGGAGTTAACGAGCAGTACTTC. Translating gives CASSLLAGVNEQYF.

CDR3 DNA sequence: TGTGCCAGCAGTGAAGCCCCGCGGGGCCACATCCCCGGGGAGCTGTTTTTT. Amino acid sequence: CASSEAPRGHIPGELFF. V is TRBV6-1 and J is TRBJ2-2; the D gene is possibly TRBD2 (6 bases). Deletions cut 0 bases from V and 6 bases from J, with 17 bases between. Germline values: CDR1 MNHNS, CDR2 SASEGT. This CDR3 region has 17 residues.

The chain joins TRBV9 to TRBJ2-2; 8 bases map to TRBD2. Trimming took 0 bases from V and 5 from J; bases not matched to a gene: 12. CDR3 length: 18 amino acids. Germline-derived CDR1 and CDR2 are SGDLS and YYNGEE. The CDR3 DNA reads TGTGCCAGCAGCGTAGGCGAAACTAGCGGTTTAACAACCGGGGAGCTGTTTTTT. Residues: CASSVGETSGLTTGELFF. The whole variable domain, remainder taken from reference TRBV9 and TRBJ2-2, is DSGVTQTPKHLITATGQRVTLRCSPRSGDLSVYWYQQSLDQGLQFLIQYYNGEERAKGNILERFSAQQFPDLHSELNLSSLELGDSALYFCASSVGETSGLTTGELFFGEGSRLTVL.

The V gene is TRBV4-2, the J gene TRBJ1-2; D might be TRBD1 (5 bases). The CDR3 sequence is 14 residues long. Germline values: CDR1 LGHNA, CDR2 YNFKEQ. V shed 3 bases and J shed 5 bases, with 13 bases lying between them. DNA of the CDR3: TGTGCCAGCAGCCACAGGGAGGCGGGATATGGCTACACCTTC. Translating it yields CASSHREAGYGYTF.

V gene TRBV6-6 combines with J gene TRBJ2-7; 7 bases agree with TRBD1. The trim removed 4 bases at V and 2 bases at J, leaving 5 bases unmatched. Germline V gene data show CDR1 as MNHNY and CDR2 as SVGAGI (reference sequence). The CDR3 contains 14 residues. Here the CDR3 DNA reads TGTGCCAGCAGTTTGGACAGGAGAGCCTACGAGCAGTACTTC. Protein product: CASSLDRRAYEQYF.

The V gene is TRBV28, the J gene TRBJ2-1, with 9 bases identical to TRBD1. This CDR3 region has 15 residues. Germline loops: CDR1 MDHEN, CDR2 SYDVKM. V shed 6 bases, J shed 5 bases, and the junction held 8 bases outside the gene matches. Written as DNA, the CDR3 is TGTGCCAGCAGACCACCGGGACAGGGTGACAATGAGCAGTTCTTC. Its translation is CASRPPGQGDNEQFF. The whole variable domain, filled in from reference TRBV28 and TRBJ2-1, reads DVKVTQSSRYLVKRTGEKVFLECVQDMDHENMFWYRQDPGLGLRLIYFSYDVKMKEKGDIPEGYSVSREKKERFSLILESASTNQTSMYLCASRPPGQGDNEQFFGPGTRLTVL.

The V and J genes are TRBV19 and TRBJ1-1, with D maybe TRBD1 (5 bases). V gave up 5 bases and J gave up 1 base, with 11 bases separating them. CDR3 length: 14 residues. Germline CDR1 reads LNHDA; CDR2 reads SQIVND (reference sequence). The CDR3: CASSRTGPNTEAFF. The CDR3 DNA sequence: TGTGCCAGTAGTCGCACAGGACCGAACACTGAAGCTTTCTTT.

This clone was counted a few times. The CDR3 is CASSLRGPGQGSYEQYF. In DNA, the CDR3 is TGCGCCAGCAGCTTGCGGGGTCCGGGACAGGGGTCCTACGAGCAGTACTTC. J is TRBJ2-7 and V is TRBV5-1, with TRBD1 matching over 10 bases. The CDR3 has 17 amino acids. Germline trimming cut 1 base from V and 1 base from J; bases unmatched to any gene: 8. Germline V gene data show CDR1 as SGHRS and CDR2 as YFSETQ.

V usage is TRBV19 and J usage is TRBJ2-1, with 9 bases that match TRBD2. V dropped 7 bases and J dropped 5; count of bases not matched to a gene: 9. The germline V gene encodes CDR1 LNHDA and CDR2 SQIVND (reference sequence). This CDR3 comprises 15 residues. The DNA of the CDR3 is TGTGCCAGTACCTTAAATAGCGGGGGTGACAATGAGCAGTTCTTC. This translates into CASTLNSGGDNEQFF. Full variable domain (missing parts from reference TRBV19 and TRBJ2-1): DGGITQSPKYLFRKEGQNVTLSCEQNLNHDAMYWYRQDPGQGLRLIYYSQIVNDFQKGDIAEGYSVSREKKESFPLTVTSAQKNPTAFYLCASTLNSGGDNEQFFGPGTRLTVL.

This chain connects TRBV28 to TRBJ1-6; 7 nucleotides agree with TRBD1. The ends lost 4 bases at V and 10 bases at J; junction bases unmatched: 10. The germline V gene has CDR1 MDHEN and CDR2 SYDVKM. The CDR3 has 15 amino acids. The chain's CDR3 is CASSSLTGRGSPLHF. DNA for the CDR3: TGTGCCAGCAGTTCGCTGACAGGGCGAGGATCACCCCTCCACTTT.

The rearrangement uses TRBV4-1 and TRBJ2-5, with 8 bases lining up with TRBD1. Germline values: CDR1 MGHRA, CDR2 YSYEKL. V dropped 3 bases and J dropped 4; count of bases not matched to a gene: 4. The CDR3 covers 14 residues. As DNA, the CDR3 is TGCGCCAGCAGCCACCGGGACAGGTCAGAGACCCAGTACTTC. Translating gives CASSHRDRSETQYF.

The J gene is TRBJ2-4, the V gene TRBV13; D possibly corresponds to TRBD2 (5 bases). CDR3 size: 13 residues. The germline gives CDR1 PRHDT, CDR2 FYEKMQ (reference sequence). V was trimmed by 10 bases and J by 4 bases, leaving 14 bases between them. The CDR3 region is CATHKRGKNIQYF. The CDR3, as DNA: TGTGCCACTCACAAACGGGGAAAAAACATTCAGTACTTC.

This chain links TRBV11-2 with TRBJ2-5; tentative D call: TRBD2 (6 bases). The end of the DNA aligns better with TRBJ2-7, so the J call may be wrong. The CDR3 sequence is 15 residues long. From germline, CDR1 is SGHAT and CDR2 FQNNGV. The CDR3 DNA follows: TGTGCCAGCAGCTTAGGGAAGGGAGGCGCGAACGAGCAGTACTTC. Encoded protein: CASSLGKGGANEQYF.

The V gene is TRBV5-1, the J gene TRBJ1-1; D uncertain. Germline CDR1 reads SGHRS; CDR2 reads YFSETQ. The germline V and J ends were trimmed by 0 bases and 1 base, with 7 bases remaining between them. This CDR3 has 14 amino acids. The CDR3 DNA is TGCGCCAGCAGCTTGGCGGGATCGAACACTGAAGCTTTCTTT. Translating it yields CASSLAGSNTEAFF.

This clone was recorded only once. The chain links TRBV4-2 to TRBJ1-5; 8 bases are shared with TRBD1. Germline CDR1 is LGHNA and CDR2 is YNFKEQ. Trimming at V came to 3 bases and at J to 1 base, leaving 8 bases not matched to a gene. This CDR3 comprises 17 residues. The CDR3 is CASSHPDGQGSNQPQHF. The CDR3 DNA is TGTGCCAGCAGCCACCCCGATGGACAGGGAAGCAATCAGCCCCAGCATTTT.

Only a few counts were recorded for this clone. This chain joins TRBV7-3 and TRBJ2-2; D is possibly TRBD2 (6 bases). Germline CDR1 and CDR2: SGHTA and FQGTGA. This CDR3 region has 14 residues. Between the trimmed V and J ends, which lost 2 bases and 4 bases, there was a span of 8 bases. The CDR3 nucleotides read TGTGCCAGCAGCTTACTGGGGGGCACCGGGGAGCTGTTTTTT. Its protein product is CASSLLGGTGELFF.

J is TRBJ2-7 and V is TRBV29-1; 11 bases agree with TRBD1. The CDR3 totals 14 residues. Germline V gives CDR1 SQVTM, CDR2 ANQGSEA. Losses at the gene ends were 6 bases for V and 1 base for J; bases not matched to a gene: 5. The chain's CDR3 is CSVGRDRGSYEQYF. The CDR3 region has the DNA TGCAGCGTGGGCCGGGACAGGGGGTCCTACGAGCAGTACTTC.

For this clone: One end of the junction is discordant with germline, which a read error may explain. J is TRBJ2-1 and V is TRBV7-9; possible D gene TRBD1, 5 bases. Germline lookup yields CDR1 SEHNR and CDR2 FQNEAQ (reference sequence). The CDR3 has 16 residues. The CDR3 DNA is TGTTCCAGCAGCTTAGGGTTGAGTCAAGGGGCGGATGAGCAGTTCTTC. This codes for CSSSLGLSQGADEQFF.